This T cell receptor (beta chain) was profiled in a study of Ad26.COV2.S vaccination and SARS-CoV-2 variants. Study conclusions and caveats: People who got the vaccine or the placebo had similar non-spike TCR breadth.

The CDR3 contains 16 residues. The V and J ends lost 4 bases and 3 bases respectively, with 19 bases between them. CDR1 and CDR2 (germline): SGHDT, YYEEEE. As regards this clone: Its antigen is undetermined.

The protocol was immunoSEQ multiplex PCR, while the TCRdb copy is restricted to in-frame clones and leaves out a portion. This table holds about 350,000 clones, about 91% found once. Sequenced here: peripheral blood, sampled after recovery from COVID-19. This sequence was found in a human donor who had recovered from COVID-19. J is TRBJ1-1 and V is TRBV5-6, with D perhaps matching TRBD1 (6 bases). The CDR3 nucleotides are TGTGCCAGCAGCGATCGAACCTTACAGGGACACACTGAAGCTTTCTTT. Amino acid sequence: CASSDRTLQGHTEAFF.